This passage covers 20 T cell receptor beta chains from one sample sequenced in a study of blood T cells in healthy people across ages. Then a second PCR, running roughly 7 to 11 cycles, was carried out with a sample-barcoded 5' primer and a J-beta primer mix. TCRdb processed the 5' RACE reads anew with MiXCR; each CDR3 protein has one entry. The sample shows over a million distinct CDR3 sequences, roughly 45% of them seen only once. The sample comprised blood. The receptors here all came from a woman aged 18-35 years in good health.

The chain links TRBV20-1 to TRBJ2-5, with 10 bases aligning to TRBD2. The better agreement between TRBJ2-7 and the DNA end casts doubt on the J call. The V gene's germline CDR1 is DFQATT and CDR2 SNEGSKA (reference sequence). The CDR3 runs 14 residues. The CDR3 coding sequence is TGCAGTGCTAGCCCTAGCGGGAGTAGATACGAGCAGTACTTC. Translation: CSASPSGSRYEQYF.

The chain uses TRBV4-1 and TRBJ2-1, with 10 positions matching TRBD1. Germline trimming cut 4 bases from V and 8 bases from J; bases unmatched to any gene: 8. This CDR3 contains 15 residues. Germline V gene lookup returns CDR1 MGHRA and CDR2 YSYEKL. The CDR3 loop is CASSPGQGEVDEQFF. The CDR3 coding sequence is TGCGCCAGCAGCCCAGGACAGGGGGAAGTGGATGAGCAGTTCTTC.

This chain connects TRBV7-9 to TRBJ1-2, with D uncertain. CDR3 length: 15 residues. Germline V lookup: CDR1 SEHNR, CDR2 FQNEAQ (reference sequence). The germline V and J ends were trimmed by 0 bases and 3 bases, with 11 bases remaining between them. This CDR3 is CASSLAREADYGYTF. The CDR3 DNA is TGTGCCAGCAGCTTAGCAAGGGAAGCGGACTATGGCTACACCTTC. Full variable domain (outside the CDR3, taken from reference TRBV7-9 and TRBJ1-2): DTGVSQNPRHKITKRGQNVTFRCDPISEHNRLYWYRQTLGQGPEFLTYFQNEAQLEKSRLLSDRFSAERPKGSFSTLEIQRTEQGDSAMYLCASSLAREADYGYTFGSGTRLTVV.

This clonotype was detected only once. The gene calls are TRBV6-5 and TRBJ2-2; D is uncertain. Germline CDR1 is MNHEY and CDR2 is SVGAGI. The length of the CDR3 is 13 residues. V lost 2 bases and J lost 4, with 5 bases in between. CDR3 in amino acids: CASSYVTTGELFF. The CDR3 DNA follows: TGTGCCAGCAGTTACGTTACCACCGGGGAGCTGTTTTTT.

The chain couples TRBV4-1 to TRBJ2-7, with D unclear. V was trimmed by 0 bases and J by 2 bases, leaving 8 bases between them. This CDR3 is built from 14 residues. Looked up from germline, CDR1 is MGHRA and CDR2 is YSYEKL. The CDR3: CASSQEPAPYEQYF. The CDR3 nucleotides read TGCGCCAGCAGCCAAGAACCGGCACCCTACGAGCAGTACTTC.

J is TRBJ1-5 and V is TRBV30; D call uncertain. Germline V CDR1 and CDR2: GTSNPN, SVGIG (reference sequence). V was trimmed by 0 bases and J by 6 bases, leaving 12 bases between them. CDR3 size: 14 residues. This CDR3 reads CAWSVLRNGQPQHF. CDR3 coding DNA: TGTGCCTGGAGTGTATTAAGGAACGGTCAGCCCCAGCATTTT.

The V and J genes are TRBV29-1 and TRBJ2-7, with D perhaps given as TRBD1 or TRBD2 (5 bases each). The CDR3 loop spans 11 amino acids. V was clipped by 4 bases and J by 7 bases, with 11 bases between them. Germline CDR1 SQVTM, CDR2 ANQGSEA. The CDR3 region is CSVGGYGEQYF. DNA of the CDR3: TGCAGCGTTGGGGGGTATGGTGAGCAGTACTTC.

This clonotype was detected only a few times. The CDR3: CASSDGTSETQYF. CDR3 nucleotide sequence: TGCGCCAGCAGCGACGGGACTAGCGAGACCCAGTACTTC. The J gene is TRBJ2-5, the V gene TRBV5-1; TRBD2 matches 9 bases. The J segment lost 5 bases and the V segment lost 4 bases, leaving 3 bases of the junction unmatched. CDR1 and CDR2 (germline): SGHRS, YFSETQ. CDR3 length equals 13 residues.

This rearrangement joins TRBV11-1 to TRBJ1-4, with D maybe TRBD1 (6 bases). Trimming took off 2 bases at V and 0 bases at J, with 25 bases between the two ends. This CDR3 has 21 residues. Germline V gene lookup returns CDR1 SGHAT and CDR2 FQDESV (reference sequence). This CDR3 reads CASSLYCVAGVLFATNEKLFF. DNA of the CDR3: TGTGCCAGCAGCTTATATTGCGTGGCAGGGGTATTGTTCGCAACTAATGAAAAACTGTTTTTT.

This clonotype appeared a few times. The chain is built from TRBV4-1 and TRBJ1-5; unclear D gene. Germline-derived CDR1 and CDR2 are MGHRA and YSYEKL. The CDR3 contains 18 residues. V was trimmed by 4 bases and J by 0 bases, leaving 19 bases between them. This CDR3 is CASSPQVGLYNSNQPQHF. The DNA of the CDR3 is TGCGCCAGCAGCCCACAAGTGGGATTATACAATAGCAATCAGCCCCAGCATTTT.

This clonotype was seen a handful of times. CDR3 DNA sequence: TGCAGTGCCGTCGTAGTCCCGGAGCAGTTCTTC. Protein product: CSAVVVPEQFF. The V and J genes are TRBV20-1 and TRBJ2-1, with D hard to call. This CDR3 has 11 amino acids. V gave up 6 bases and J gave up 10 bases, with 13 bases separating them. Germline CDR1 is DFQATT and CDR2 is SNEGSKA (reference sequence).

This clonotype was seen a single time. The V and J genes are TRBV12-3 or TRBV12-4 and TRBJ2-1, with D unclear. The V end was cut by 3 bases, the J end by 8 bases, with 14 bases between. This CDR3 is built from 14 residues. In DNA, the CDR3 is TGTGCCAGCAGTTTCCTCGGCGTGGGCTATGAGCAGTTCTTC. Its protein product is CASSFLGVGYEQFF.

At least ten counts were recorded for this clonotype. This chain uses TRBV7-2 with TRBJ2-3; either TRBD1 or TRBD2 may supply D (5 bases each). V lost 5 bases and J lost 0, with 9 bases in between. This CDR3 has 14 amino acids. CDR1 and CDR2 from the germline V gene are SGHTA and FQGNSA. CDR3 nucleotide sequence: TGTGCCAGCAGCCCGGGACGGAGCACAGATACGCAGTATTTT. It encodes CASSPGRSTDTQYF.

This chain links TRBV3-1 with TRBJ2-1; the match to TRBD2 covers 14 bases. CDR3 length equals 16 residues. Germline assignment: CDR1 LGHDT and CDR2 YNNKEL (reference sequence). V lost 7 bases, J lost 8 bases, and 10 bases stayed unmatched. The CDR3 sequence is CASTPGLAGAPHEQFF. CDR3 nucleotides: TGTGCCAGCACTCCGGGACTAGCGGGAGCCCCCCATGAGCAGTTCTTC.

This chain connects TRBV10-3 to TRBJ1-5, with D unresolved. The CDR3 consists of 14 residues. The germline gives CDR1 ENHRY, CDR2 SYGVKD. V was pared by 5 bases and J by 3 bases, with 11 bases between. The DNA for the CDR3 is TGTGCCATCAGTTCTGAGGCAGCCAATCAGCCCCAGCATTTT. Translation: CAISSEAANQPQHF.

J is TRBJ2-7 and V is TRBV5-4; D gene unclear. The CDR3 is made up of 12 amino acids. V lost 4 bases to trimming and J lost 8 bases, with 13 bases between them. Germline V gives CDR1 SGHNT, CDR2 YYREEE (reference sequence). The CDR3 sequence: CASSRMASKQYF. For the CDR3, the DNA is TGTGCCAGCAGCCGTATGGCTTCGAAGCAGTACTTC. Drawing the rest from reference TRBV5-4 and TRBJ2-7, the complete variable domain is ETGVTQSPTHLIKTRGQQVTLRCSSQSGHNTVSWYQQALGQGPQFIFQYYREEENGRGNFPPRFSGLQFPNYSSELNVNALELDDSALYLCASSRMASKQYFGPGTRLTVT.

This chain links TRBV27 with TRBJ2-2; 7 positions agree with TRBD2. Germline CDR1 reads MNHEY; CDR2 reads SMNVEV (reference sequence). Trimming at V came to 5 bases and at J to 7 bases, leaving 7 bases not matched to a gene. The length of the CDR3 is 14 residues. This CDR3 is CASSPRREDGELFF. The CDR3 DNA reads TGTGCCAGCAGTCCACGCCGGGAGGACGGGGAGCTGTTTTTT.

This sequence joins TRBV7-9 and TRBJ2-7, with 7 bases identical to TRBD1. The CDR3 consists of 15 residues. CDR1 SEHNR and CDR2 FQNEAQ come from the germline V gene (reference sequence). The V segment lost 5 bases and the J segment 2 bases; nucleotides outside the gene matches: 9. The CDR3 is CASSQDRVSAYEQYF. The CDR3 DNA is TGTGCCAGCAGCCAAGACAGGGTATCGGCCTACGAGCAGTACTTC.

CDR3 sequence (DNA): TGTGCCAACAGTTTCGGGACAGCACCCACTACGCAGTATTTT. Its translation is CANSFGTAPTTQYF. This chain links TRBV5-5 with TRBJ2-3; 7 bases align to TRBD1. With 9 bases clipped from V and 8 bases from J, the junction kept 15 bases outside the gene matches. CDR3 length: 14 amino acids. CDR1 and CDR2 from the germline V gene are SGHKS and YYEKEE (reference sequence).

In its sample, this clonotype was seen a few times. The J gene is TRBJ2-3, the V gene TRBV12-3 or TRBV12-4, with D uncertain. The CDR3 has 16 amino acids. V shed 2 bases and J shed 2 bases, with 14 bases lying between them. This chain's CDR3 is CASSLQAYSTTDTQYF. The DNA for the CDR3 is TGTGCCAGCAGTTTACAGGCTTACTCCACCACAGATACGCAGTATTTT.